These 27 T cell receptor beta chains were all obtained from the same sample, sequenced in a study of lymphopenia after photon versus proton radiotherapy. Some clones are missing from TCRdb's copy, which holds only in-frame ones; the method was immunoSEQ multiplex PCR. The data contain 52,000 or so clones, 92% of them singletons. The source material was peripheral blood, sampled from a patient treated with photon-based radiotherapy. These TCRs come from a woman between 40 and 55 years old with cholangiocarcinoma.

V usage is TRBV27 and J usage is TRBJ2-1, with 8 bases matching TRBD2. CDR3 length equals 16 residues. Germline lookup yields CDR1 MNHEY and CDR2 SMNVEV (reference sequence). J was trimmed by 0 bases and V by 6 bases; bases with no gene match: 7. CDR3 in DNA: TGTGCCAGCAGGCCAGCGGGAGTCACCTCCTACAATGAGCAGTTCTTC. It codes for CASRPAGVTSYNEQFF.

CDR3: CASSLGISTGGIEAFF. In DNA form, the CDR3 reads TGTGCCAGCAGCTTAGGTATATCCACAGGGGGTATTGAAGCTTTCTTT. The chain employs TRBV11-2 and TRBJ1-1, with 8 bases that match TRBD1. V lost 1 base to trimming and J lost 7 bases; unmatched junction nucleotides: 11. Germline CDR1 is SGHAT and CDR2 is FQNNGV. The CDR3 consists of 16 residues. Filled out from reference TRBV11-2 and TRBJ1-1, the complete variable domain reads EAGVAQSPRYKIIEKRQSVAFWCNPISGHATLYWYQQILGQGPKLLIQFQNNGVVDDSQLPKDRFSAERLKGVDSTLKIQPAKLEDSAVYLCASSLGISTGGIEAFFGQGTRLTVV.

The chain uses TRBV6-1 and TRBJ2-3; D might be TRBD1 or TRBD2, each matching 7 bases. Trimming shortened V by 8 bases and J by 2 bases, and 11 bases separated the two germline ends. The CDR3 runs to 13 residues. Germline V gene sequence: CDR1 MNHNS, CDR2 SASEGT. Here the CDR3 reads CASQGGDTDTQYF. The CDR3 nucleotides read TGTGCCAGCCAGGGGGGGGACACAGATACGCAGTATTTT.

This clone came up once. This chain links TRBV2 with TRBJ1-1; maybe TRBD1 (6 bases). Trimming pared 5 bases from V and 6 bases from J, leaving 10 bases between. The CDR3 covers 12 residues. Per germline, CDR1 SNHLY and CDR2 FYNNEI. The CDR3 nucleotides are TGTGCCAGCAGTCTTACAGGGTCTGAAGCTTTCTTT. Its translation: CASSLTGSEAFF.

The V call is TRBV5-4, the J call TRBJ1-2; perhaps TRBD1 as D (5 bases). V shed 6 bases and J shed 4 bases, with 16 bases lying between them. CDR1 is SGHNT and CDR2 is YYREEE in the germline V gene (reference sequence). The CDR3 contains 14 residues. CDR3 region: CASTPTGGGYGYTF. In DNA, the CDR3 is TGTGCCAGCACTCCAACGGGGGGGGGCTATGGCTACACCTTC. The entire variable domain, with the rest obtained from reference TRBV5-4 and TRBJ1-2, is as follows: ETGVTQSPTHLIKTRGQQVTLRCSSQSGHNTVSWYQQALGQGPQFIFQYYREEENGRGNFPPRFSGLQFPNYSSELNVNALELDDSALYLCASTPTGGGYGYTFGSGTRLTVV.

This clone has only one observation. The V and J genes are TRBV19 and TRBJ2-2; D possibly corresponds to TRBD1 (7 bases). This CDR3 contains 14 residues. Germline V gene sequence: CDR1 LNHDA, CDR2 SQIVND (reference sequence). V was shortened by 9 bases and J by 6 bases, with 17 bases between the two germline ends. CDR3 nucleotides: TGTGCCAGCAGCAGGGGGGCAGCCGCCGGGGAGCTGTTTTTT. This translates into CASSRGAAAGELFF.

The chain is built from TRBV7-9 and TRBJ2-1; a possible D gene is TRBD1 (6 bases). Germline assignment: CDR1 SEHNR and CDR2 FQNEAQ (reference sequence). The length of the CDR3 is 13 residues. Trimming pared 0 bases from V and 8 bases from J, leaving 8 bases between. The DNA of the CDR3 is TGTGCCAGCAGCTTAGCTGGGGGCGATGAGCAGTTCTTC. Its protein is CASSLAGGDEQFF. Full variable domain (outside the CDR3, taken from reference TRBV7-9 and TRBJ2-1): DTGVSQNPRHKITKRGQNVTFRCDPISEHNRLYWYRQTLGQGPEFLTYFQNEAQLEKSRLLSDRFSAERPKGSFSTLEIQRTEQGDSAMYLCASSLAGGDEQFFGPGTRLTVL.

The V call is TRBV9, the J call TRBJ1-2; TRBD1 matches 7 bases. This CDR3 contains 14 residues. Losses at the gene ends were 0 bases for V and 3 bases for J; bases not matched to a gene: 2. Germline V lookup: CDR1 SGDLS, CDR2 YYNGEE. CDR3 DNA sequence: TGTGCCAGCAGCGTAGGGGACAGCCACTATGGCTACACCTTC. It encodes CASSVGDSHYGYTF. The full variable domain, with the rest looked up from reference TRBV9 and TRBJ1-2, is DSGVTQTPKHLITATGQRVTLRCSPRSGDLSVYWYQQSLDQGLQFLIQYYNGEERAKGNILERFSAQQFPDLHSELNLSSLELGDSALYFCASSVGDSHYGYTFGSGTRLTVV.

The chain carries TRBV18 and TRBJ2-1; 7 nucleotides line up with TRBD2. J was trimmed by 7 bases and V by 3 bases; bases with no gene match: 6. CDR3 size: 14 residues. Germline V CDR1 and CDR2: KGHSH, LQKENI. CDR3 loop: CASSPTSGGNEQFF. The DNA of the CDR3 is TGTGCCAGCTCACCGACCTCCGGGGGGAATGAGCAGTTCTTC.

In DNA form, the CDR3 reads TGCGCCAGCAGCCGAATTCTCGAATACTATGGCTACACCTTC. The encoded protein is CASSRILEYYGYTF. This chain uses TRBV4-3 with TRBJ1-2, with D hard to call. The CDR3 loop spans 14 amino acids. Germline values: CDR1 LGHNA, CDR2 YSLEER. With 4 bases removed from V and 3 bases from J, the gap between germline ends came to 12 bases.

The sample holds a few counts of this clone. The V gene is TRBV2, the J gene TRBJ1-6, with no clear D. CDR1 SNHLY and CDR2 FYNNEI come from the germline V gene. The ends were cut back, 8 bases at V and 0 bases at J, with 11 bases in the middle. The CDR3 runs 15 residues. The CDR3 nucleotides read TGTGCCAGCGGCCAGTTAAGCTCCTATAATTCACCCCTCCACTTT. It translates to CASGQLSSYNSPLHF.

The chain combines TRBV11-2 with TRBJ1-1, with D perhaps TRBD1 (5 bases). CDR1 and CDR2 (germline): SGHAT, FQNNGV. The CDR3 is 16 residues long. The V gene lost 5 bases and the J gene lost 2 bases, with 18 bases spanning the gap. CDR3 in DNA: TGTGCCAGCAGCCGAATAGGTAGACGGGACAACACTGAAGCTTTCTTT. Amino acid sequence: CASSRIGRRDNTEAFF.

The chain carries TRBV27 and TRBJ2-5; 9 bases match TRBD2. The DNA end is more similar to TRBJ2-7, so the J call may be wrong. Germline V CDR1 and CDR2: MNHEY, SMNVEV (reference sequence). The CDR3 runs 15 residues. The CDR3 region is CATRLAGQGSYEQYF. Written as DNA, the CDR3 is TGTGCCACTCGTCTAGCGGGGCAGGGCTCCTACGAGCAGTACTTC.

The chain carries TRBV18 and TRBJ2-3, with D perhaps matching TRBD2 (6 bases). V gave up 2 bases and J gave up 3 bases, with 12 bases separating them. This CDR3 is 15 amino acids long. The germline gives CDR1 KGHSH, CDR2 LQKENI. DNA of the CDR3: TGTGCCAGCTCACCAGAAGGAGGGAGAACAGATACGCAGTATTTT. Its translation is CASSPEGGRTDTQYF.

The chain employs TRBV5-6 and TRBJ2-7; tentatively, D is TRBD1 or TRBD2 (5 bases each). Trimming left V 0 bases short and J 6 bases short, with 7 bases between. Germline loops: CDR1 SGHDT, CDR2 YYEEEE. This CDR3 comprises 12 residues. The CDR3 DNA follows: TGTGCCAGCAGCTTGGAGGGGACCGAGCAGTACTTC. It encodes CASSLEGTEQYF.

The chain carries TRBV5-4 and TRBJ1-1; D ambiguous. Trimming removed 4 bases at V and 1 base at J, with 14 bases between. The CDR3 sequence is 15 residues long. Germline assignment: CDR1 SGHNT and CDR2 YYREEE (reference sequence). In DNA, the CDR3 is TGTGCCAGCAGCCCGGCGGGGAGAGCGAACACTGAAGCTTTCTTT. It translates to CASSPAGRANTEAFF.

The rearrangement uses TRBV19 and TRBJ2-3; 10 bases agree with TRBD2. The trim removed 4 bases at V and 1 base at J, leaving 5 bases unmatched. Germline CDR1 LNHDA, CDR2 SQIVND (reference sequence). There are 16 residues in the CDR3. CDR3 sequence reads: CASSSGTSVGTDTQYF. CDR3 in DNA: TGTGCCAGTAGTAGCGGGACTAGCGTCGGCACAGATACGCAGTATTTT.

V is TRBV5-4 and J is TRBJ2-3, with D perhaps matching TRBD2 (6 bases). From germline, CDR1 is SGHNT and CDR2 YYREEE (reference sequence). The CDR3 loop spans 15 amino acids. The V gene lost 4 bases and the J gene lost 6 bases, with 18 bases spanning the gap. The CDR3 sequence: CASSRRAPGTDTQYF. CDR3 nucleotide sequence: TGTGCCAGCAGCCGGAGGGCGCCCGGGACGGATACGCAGTATTTT.

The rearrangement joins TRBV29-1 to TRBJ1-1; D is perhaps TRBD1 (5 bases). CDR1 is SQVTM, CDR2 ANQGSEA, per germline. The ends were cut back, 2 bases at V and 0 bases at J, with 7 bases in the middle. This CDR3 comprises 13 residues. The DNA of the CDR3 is TGCAGCGTTGAACGGGGGATGAACACTGAAGCTTTCTTT. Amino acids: CSVERGMNTEAFF.

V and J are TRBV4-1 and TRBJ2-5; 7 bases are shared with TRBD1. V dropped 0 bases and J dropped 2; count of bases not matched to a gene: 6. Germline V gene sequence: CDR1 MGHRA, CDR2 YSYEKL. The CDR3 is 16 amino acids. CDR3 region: CASSQEGDSKQETQYF. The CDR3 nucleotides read TGCGCCAGCAGCCAAGAGGGGGACAGTAAGCAAGAGACCCAGTACTTC.

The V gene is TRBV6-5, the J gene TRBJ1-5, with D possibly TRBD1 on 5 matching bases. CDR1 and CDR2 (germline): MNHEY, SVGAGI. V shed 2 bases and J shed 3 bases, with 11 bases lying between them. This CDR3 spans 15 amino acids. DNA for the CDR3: TGTGCCAGCAGTTACGAGCAGGGACCCAATCAGCCCCAGCATTTT. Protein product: CASSYEQGPNQPQHF.

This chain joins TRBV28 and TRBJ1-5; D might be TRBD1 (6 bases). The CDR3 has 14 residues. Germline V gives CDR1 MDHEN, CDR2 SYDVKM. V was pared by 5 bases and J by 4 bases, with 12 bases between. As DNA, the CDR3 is TGTGCCAGCAGTCATGACAGGCAGAATCAGCCCCAGCATTTT. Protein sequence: CASSHDRQNQPQHF.

The CDR3 coding sequence is TGCAGTGCTAGCCAGACCGTGTCAGCTTTCTTT. This sequence encodes CSASQTVSAFF. The V and J genes are TRBV20-1 and TRBJ1-1; D uncertain. CDR1 and CDR2 (germline): DFQATT, SNEGSKA (reference sequence). CDR3 length equals 11 residues. Trimming pared 3 bases from V and 10 bases from J, leaving 12 bases between.

In DNA, the CDR3 is TGTGCCAGCAGCCCCTGGGGCAGGACTGGGGATGAGCAGTTCTTC. Translated, it gives CASSPWGRTGDEQFF. V is TRBV21-1 and J is TRBJ2-1. TRBV21-1 has pseudogene status. There are 15 residues in the CDR3.

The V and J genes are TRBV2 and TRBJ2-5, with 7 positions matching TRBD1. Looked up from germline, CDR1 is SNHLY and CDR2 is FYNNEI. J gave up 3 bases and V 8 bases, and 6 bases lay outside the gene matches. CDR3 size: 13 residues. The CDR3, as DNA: TGTGCCAGCTGGGGACAGCCAAAAGAGACCCAGTACTTC. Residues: CASWGQPKETQYF.

Written as DNA, the CDR3 is TGCGCCAGCAGCCTAAGTCCCGGGACTAGGTCAGATACGCAGTATTTT. Translating gives CASSLSPGTRSDTQYF. This chain joins TRBV4-1 and TRBJ2-3; TRBD2 matches at 8 bases. CDR1 and CDR2 from the germline V gene are MGHRA and YSYEKL. CDR3 length equals 16 residues. Trimming took 4 bases from V and 4 from J; bases not matched to a gene: 10.

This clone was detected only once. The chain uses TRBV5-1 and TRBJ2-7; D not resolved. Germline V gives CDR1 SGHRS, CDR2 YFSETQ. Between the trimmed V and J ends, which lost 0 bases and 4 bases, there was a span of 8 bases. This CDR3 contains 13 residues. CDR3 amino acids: CASSLGTEYEQYF. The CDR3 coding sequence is TGCGCCAGCAGCTTGGGGACCGAATACGAGCAGTACTTC. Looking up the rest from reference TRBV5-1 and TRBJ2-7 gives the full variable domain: KAGVTQTPRYLIKTRGQQVTLSCSPISGHRSVSWYQQTPGQGLQFLFEYFSETQRNKGNFPGRFSGRQFSNSRSEMNVSTLELGDSALYLCASSLGTEYEQYFGPGTRLTVT.